This TCR beta chain was sequenced in a study of response to subunit inactivated influenza vaccine. Study observations and caveats: With each seasonal influenza vaccination, the authors suggested, few new T cells are recruited.

The sample holds a few counts of this clonotype. Its matching antigen is unknown. The germline gives CDR1 MDHEN, CDR2 SYDVKM. V was shortened by 4 bases and J by 0 bases, with 10 bases between the two germline ends. This CDR3 comprises 14 residues. A single record per CDR3 protein comes from TCRdb applying MiXCR to the RT-PCR reads. Of hundreds of thousands of distinct CDR3 sequences detected, about 14% appear once; the ten largest clones hold approximately 7.6%. This chain connects TRBV28 to TRBJ2-7; the D gene is possibly TRBD2 (6 bases). Sequences were derived from PBMCs from blood, sampled 14 to 15 days before vaccination. The sequence was collected from a man aged 50-59 years who received an inactivated influenza vaccine. The DNA for the CDR3 is TGTGCCAGCAGTTGGAGGGGAAGCTCCTACGAGCAGTACTTC. This gives the protein CASSWRGSSYEQYF. Complete variable domain (other parts from reference TRBV28 and TRBJ2-7): DVKVTQSSRYLVKRTGEKVFLECVQDMDHENMFWYRQDPGLGLRLIYFSYDVKMKEKGDIPEGYSVSREKKERFSLILESASTNQTSMYLCASSWRGSSYEQYFGPGTRLTVT.